Each of the 17 T cell receptor beta chains below was sequenced from the same sample in a study of cytomegalovirus exposure and HLA in healthy donors. Here immunoSEQ multiplex PCR was the method, and the copy in TCRdb shows in-frame clones only, minus some. The sample has around 120,000 clones, 86% seen once. What was sequenced was PBMCs. These receptors came from a young man in good health and CMV-seronegative.

This chain joins TRBV2 and TRBJ1-6; TRBD1 matches at 7 bases. The length of the CDR3 is 15 residues. Germline V gene sequence: CDR1 SNHLY, CDR2 FYNNEI. J gave up 7 bases and V 11 bases, and 14 bases lay outside the gene matches. CDR3 loop: CASGGPGGGNSPLHF. The CDR3 nucleotides read TGTGCCTCAGGGGGTCCCGGGGGAGGAAATTCACCCCTCCACTTT. Complete variable domain (other parts from reference TRBV2 and TRBJ1-6): EPEVTQTPSHQVTQMGQEVILRCVPISNHLYFYWYRQILGQKVEFLVSFYNNEISEKSEIFDDQFSVERPDGSNFTLKIRSTKLEDSAMYFCASGGPGGGNSPLHFGNGTRLTVT.

The rearrangement links TRBV7-9 to TRBJ2-7; tentative D call: TRBD2 (6 bases). CDR3 length: 13 residues. Germline CDR1 is SEHNR and CDR2 is FQNEAQ (reference sequence). V lost 5 bases, J lost 4 bases, and 12 bases lay in between. For the CDR3, the DNA is TGTGCCAGCAGCGGGGGGTCTTCTTACGAGCAGTACTTC. This translates into CASSGGSSYEQYF.

J is TRBJ1-5 and V is TRBV27, with D perhaps matching TRBD1 (5 bases). There are 15 residues in the CDR3. Trimming left V 2 bases short and J 5 bases short, with 13 bases between. Germline loops: CDR1 MNHEY, CDR2 SMNVEV (reference sequence). The CDR3 spells CASSLSRSRDQPQHF. CDR3 in DNA: TGTGCCAGCAGTTTAAGCCGAAGCAGGGATCAGCCCCAGCATTTT.

This chain links TRBV5-1 with TRBJ2-1; 9 positions match TRBD2. Per the germline V gene, CDR1 is SGHRS and CDR2 is YFSETQ. CDR3 size: 15 residues. V was pared by 1 base and J by 7 bases, with 6 bases of the junction left unmatched. CDR3 sequence reads: CASSLLTSGLNEQFF. CDR3 coding DNA: TGCGCCAGCAGCTTGCTGACTAGCGGTTTGAATGAGCAGTTCTTC.

This chain links TRBV5-1 with TRBJ1-4, with TRBD1 identical over 8 bases. This CDR3 is 14 amino acids long. V was pared by 0 bases and J by 7 bases, with 2 bases of the junction left unmatched. Per the germline V gene, CDR1 is SGHRS and CDR2 is YFSETQ. CDR3 DNA: TGCGCCAGCAGCTTGGCAGGGGGCGGTGAAAAACTGTTTTTT. As protein: CASSLAGGGEKLFF. The full variable domain, its missing parts supplied by reference TRBV5-1 and TRBJ1-4, is KAGVTQTPRYLIKTRGQQVTLSCSPISGHRSVSWYQQTPGQGLQFLFEYFSETQRNKGNFPGRFSGRQFSNSRSEMNVSTLELGDSALYLCASSLAGGGEKLFFGSGTQLSVL.

This chain joins TRBV27 and TRBJ1-5; 9 positions agree with TRBD1. Germline CDR1 reads MNHEY; CDR2 reads SMNVEV (reference sequence). This CDR3 is 17 amino acids long. The junction had 15 bases not matched to a gene; V was cut back by 4 bases and J by 8 bases. The CDR3 coding sequence is TGTGCCAGCAGTTCCGAGAGGGTGCGGGACAGGGAAAAGCCCCAGCATTTT. This translates into CASSSERVRDREKPQHF.

The genes are TRBV30 and TRBJ1-1, with unresolved D. V was pared by 4 bases and J by 1 base, with 10 bases between. The CDR3 runs 13 residues. From germline, CDR1 is GTSNPN and CDR2 SVGIG (reference sequence). The CDR3 loop reads CAWTTFGNTEAFF. Written as DNA, the CDR3 is TGTGCCTGGACCACCTTCGGGAACACTGAAGCTTTCTTT.

The rearrangement joins TRBV27 to TRBJ2-3; D uncertain. Trimming pared 4 bases from V and 4 bases from J, leaving 9 bases between. The germline V gene encodes CDR1 MNHEY and CDR2 SMNVEV (reference sequence). The CDR3 is 13 residues long. For the CDR3, the DNA is TGTGCCAGCAGTTCGTCCACGGCAGATACGCAGTATTTT. Translated, it gives CASSSSTADTQYF.

This clone was seen a few times. V and J are TRBV19 and TRBJ2-1; D may be TRBD2 (6 bases). Trimming pared 5 bases from V and 6 bases from J, leaving 17 bases between. The length of the CDR3 is 15 residues. Germline V gene lookup returns CDR1 LNHDA and CDR2 SQIVND (reference sequence). The CDR3 DNA sequence: TGTGCCAGTAGTGGCTCCAGCGGGTGGGGCAATGAGCAGTTCTTC. Translating it yields CASSGSSGWGNEQFF.

The gene calls are TRBV6-1 and TRBJ2-7; 8 bases map to TRBD1. The CDR3 contains 14 residues. V was pared by 10 bases and J by 2 bases, with 10 bases of the junction left unmatched. Germline V gene lookup returns CDR1 MNHNS and CDR2 SASEGT. CDR3 residues: CATPRGTGPYEQYF. The CDR3 nucleotides are TGTGCCACCCCACGGGGGACAGGTCCCTACGAGCAGTACTTC.

This sequence joins TRBV25-1 and TRBJ2-1; TRBD1 is a possible D gene (5 bases). There are 12 residues in the CDR3. The V end lost 4 bases, the J end lost 6 bases, and 7 bases lay between the germline ends. CDR1 is MGHDK, CDR2 SYGVNS, per germline. The CDR3 loop reads CASSGQLNEQFF. DNA of the CDR3: TGTGCCAGCAGTGGACAGCTCAATGAGCAGTTCTTC. The full variable domain, rest sourced from reference TRBV25-1 and TRBJ2-1, is EADIYQTPRYLVIGTGKKITLECSQTMGHDKMYWYQQDPGMELHLIHYSYGVNSTEKGDLSSESTVSRIRTEHFPLTLESARPSHTSQYLCASSGQLNEQFFGPGTRLTVL.

The CDR3 DNA is TGTGCCAGCAGACCTCCGAGGGGAGGCTTCGACACTGAAGCTTTCTTT. As protein: CASRPPRGGFDTEAFF. The V gene is TRBV5-6, the J gene TRBJ1-1; a possible D gene is TRBD1 (5 bases). The CDR3 spans 16 residues. From germline, CDR1 is SGHDT and CDR2 YYEEEE. The V and J ends lost 5 bases and 3 bases respectively, with 20 bases between them.

Remarks on this clone: In the same sample, other DNA sequences code for this CDR3. The rearrangement uses TRBV5-1 and TRBJ1-2, with TRBD1 matching over 10 bases. V gave up 4 bases and J gave up 1 base; unmatched junction bases: 1. The CDR3 spans 14 residues. Germline V gene sequence: CDR1 SGHRS, CDR2 YFSETQ. CDR3 DNA: TGCGCCAGCAGCCGGGACAGGGGTAACTATGGCTACACCTTC. As protein: CASSRDRGNYGYTF. The entire variable domain, with the rest obtained from reference TRBV5-1 and TRBJ1-2, is as follows: KAGVTQTPRYLIKTRGQQVTLSCSPISGHRSVSWYQQTPGQGLQFLFEYFSETQRNKGNFPGRFSGRQFSNSRSEMNVSTLELGDSALYLCASSRDRGNYGYTFGSGTRLTVV.

The chain carries TRBV13 and TRBJ2-7, with TRBD2 as a possible D gene (5 bases). V gave up 2 bases and J gave up 1 base, with 6 bases separating them. Germline V gene data show CDR1 as PRHDT and CDR2 as FYEKMQ (reference sequence). The CDR3 totals 13 residues. CDR3 in amino acids: CASSLQRSYEQYF. The CDR3 region has the DNA TGTGCCAGCAGCTTACAGCGGTCCTACGAGCAGTACTTC.

V gene TRBV1 combines with J gene TRBJ2-7; the table's TRBD2 call for D was not verified on the DNA. TRBV1 is marked as a pseudogene. This CDR3 is 16 amino acids long. CDR3 sequence: CTSSSTASGRVNEQYF. CDR3 bases: TGCACCAGCAGCTCTACAGCTAGCGGGAGGGTAAACGAGCAGTACTTC.

The V gene is TRBV18, the J gene TRBJ2-2; 8 bases fit TRBD1. The junction had 7 bases not matched to a gene; V was cut back by 2 bases and J by 2 bases. The CDR3 spans 17 residues. The germline V gene encodes CDR1 KGHSH and CDR2 LQKENI. In DNA form, the CDR3 reads TGTGCCAGCTCACCAAAGGGACAGGCGCGTAACACCGGGGAGCTGTTTTTT. It specifies CASSPKGQARNTGELFF. The entire variable domain, with the rest obtained from reference TRBV18 and TRBJ2-2, is as follows: NAGVMQNPRHLVRRRGQEARLRCSPMKGHSHVYWYRQLPEEGLKFMVYLQKENIIDESGMPKERFSAEFPKEGPSILRIQQVVRGDSAAYFCASSPKGQARNTGELFFGEGSRLTVL.

V gene TRBV13 combines with J gene TRBJ2-5; D not resolved. This CDR3 is 13 amino acids long. Trimming removed 0 bases at V and 5 bases at J, with 7 bases between. Germline V gives CDR1 PRHDT, CDR2 FYEKMQ (reference sequence). CDR3 coding DNA: TGTGCCAGCAGCTTAGGGTGGCAGGAGACCCAGTACTTC. This gives the protein CASSLGWQETQYF.